A selection of T cell receptor beta chains follows, all from one sample in a study of CD8+ T cells in alopecia areata. Sequencing was performed with immunoSEQ multiplex PCR; in TCRdb, only in-frame clones are kept and a portion is missing. This repertoire shows about 42,000 clones, around 90% found once; its top ten account for approximately 19%. Sequenced here: CD8+ T cells sorted from blood, sampled at week 24, from a patient treated with tofacitinib. These receptors all come from a human donor with alopecia areata. CDR3s leave out the opening cysteine and the closing phenylalanine or tryptophan. A D gene is named only where the DNA matches it firmly.

v_gene: TRBV30
d_gene: TRBD2
j_gene: TRBJ2-3
CDR3aa: AWSGVAGTDTQY

v_gene: TRBV7-9
d_gene: -
j_gene: TRBJ2-2
CDR3aa: ASSLTDTSNTGELF

v_gene: TRBV6-1
d_gene: TRBD2
j_gene: TRBJ2-1
CDR3aa: ASSERIIPTSGGNEQF

v_gene: TRBV6-5
d_gene: -
j_gene: TRBJ2-7
CDR3aa: ASTPEVSKYEQY

v_gene: TRBV7-9
d_gene: -
j_gene: TRBJ2-1
CDR3aa: ASSPPTGRGRNEQF

v_gene: TRBV9
d_gene: -
j_gene: TRBJ2-7
CDR3aa: ASSVAGTANYEQY

v_gene: TRBV29-1
d_gene: -
j_gene: TRBJ2-7
CDR3aa: SVGTVGSYEQY

v_gene: TRBV6-5
d_gene: -
j_gene: TRBJ1-1
CDR3aa: ASSATVNTEAF

v_gene: TRBV29-1
d_gene: -
j_gene: TRBJ2-5
CDR3aa: SVEGDTESY

v_gene: TRBV7-9
d_gene: -
j_gene: TRBJ2-3
CDR3aa: ASSLGTLDTQY

v_gene: TRBV7-9
d_gene: TRBD2
j_gene: TRBJ2-1
CDR3aa: ASSPLAGLYNEQF

v_gene: TRBV4-1
d_gene: -
j_gene: TRBJ2-7
CDR3aa: ASSQALVQVGSDEQY

v_gene: TRBV28
d_gene: -
j_gene: TRBJ2-1
CDR3aa: ASSGTPIQNNEQF

v_gene: TRBV27
d_gene: -
j_gene: TRBJ1-1
CDR3aa: ASSLGTYNTEAF

v_gene: TRBV5-4
d_gene: TRBD2
j_gene: TRBJ2-3
CDR3aa: ASSYPSGGTDTQY

v_gene: TRBV7-2
d_gene: TRBD2
j_gene: TRBJ2-7
CDR3aa: ASSAVTSGGIYEQY

v_gene: TRBV27
d_gene: -
j_gene: TRBJ1-4
CDR3aa: ASSSATTNEKLF

v_gene: TRBV7-9
d_gene: TRBD1
j_gene: TRBJ2-6
CDR3aa: ASSPADRVRTGANVLT

v_gene: TRBV2
d_gene: TRBD2
j_gene: -
CDR3aa: ASSEVRGGHEQY

v_gene: TRBV28
d_gene: TRBD2
j_gene: TRBJ2-1
CDR3aa: ASSLVAASGQF

v_gene: TRBV28
d_gene: -
j_gene: TRBJ1-4
CDR3aa: ASSLSARVGEKLF

v_gene: TRBV28
d_gene: TRBD2
j_gene: TRBJ2-7
CDR3aa: ASSFHGTSGVTYEQY

v_gene: TRBV7-3
d_gene: TRBD1
j_gene: TRBJ2-7
CDR3aa: ASSFGTGAFEQY

v_gene: TRBV19
d_gene: -
j_gene: TRBJ2-2
CDR3aa: ASSIGGGWTGQNTGELF

v_gene: TRBV27
d_gene: TRBD1
j_gene: TRBJ2-7
CDR3aa: ASSYSGTGISEQY

v_gene: TRBV7-9
d_gene: -
j_gene: TRBJ2-1
CDR3aa: ASSPPIRGVYNEQF

v_gene: TRBV2
d_gene: TRBD2
j_gene: TRBJ2-3
CDR3aa: ASNSIRRGAPGSDTQY

v_gene: TRBV7-9
d_gene: -
j_gene: TRBJ2-1
CDR3aa: ASSLINEQF

v_gene: TRBV27
d_gene: -
j_gene: TRBJ1-5
CDR3aa: ASNKEGQPQH

v_gene: TRBV6-1
d_gene: TRBD1
j_gene: TRBJ2-1
CDR3aa: ASSEWTGNEQF

v_gene: TRBV29-1
d_gene: -
j_gene: TRBJ2-2
CDR3aa: SVLTDTYTGELF

v_gene: TRBV28
d_gene: -
j_gene: TRBJ1-1
CDR3aa: ASSLMNTEAF

v_gene: TRBV27
d_gene: -
j_gene: TRBJ2-2
CDR3aa: ASPRGARYTGELF

v_gene: TRBV29-1
d_gene: -
j_gene: TRBJ2-5
CDR3aa: SVAGRGNSSRETQY

v_gene: TRBV28
d_gene: TRBD1
j_gene: TRBJ2-7
CDR3aa: ASSRDSSYEQY

v_gene: TRBV29-1
d_gene: -
j_gene: TRBJ2-1
CDR3aa: SVNLASSYNEQF

v_gene: TRBV27
d_gene: TRBD2
j_gene: TRBJ2-7
CDR3aa: ASRPTKTSGEYEQY

v_gene: TRBV27
d_gene: TRBD1
j_gene: TRBJ2-1
CDR3aa: ASSLLDRGNNEQF

v_gene: TRBV27
d_gene: TRBD2
j_gene: TRBJ2-1
CDR3aa: ASSSTGLANEQF

v_gene: TRBV7-9
d_gene: TRBD2
j_gene: TRBJ2-5
CDR3aa: ASSLRGVQETQY

v_gene: TRBV28
d_gene: TRBD1
j_gene: TRBJ2-5
CDR3aa: ASRAISGGAGETQY

v_gene: TRBV7-2
d_gene: TRBD2
j_gene: TRBJ2-5
CDR3aa: ASSSMTSGGRETQY

v_gene: TRBV13
d_gene: TRBD2
j_gene: TRBJ2-1
CDR3aa: ASSLWTSSNEQF

v_gene: TRBV6-4
d_gene: TRBD2
j_gene: TRBJ2-1
CDR3aa: ASSDTSGGEYNEQF

v_gene: TRBV27
d_gene: -
j_gene: TRBJ2-1
CDR3aa: ASSYYNEQF

v_gene: TRBV7-9
d_gene: TRBD2
j_gene: TRBJ2-5
CDR3aa: ASSIGLAMETQY

v_gene: TRBV2
d_gene: TRBD2
j_gene: TRBJ2-3
CDR3aa: ASSGFDSGDRDTQY